The source of this TCR beta chain is a study of beta chain features in type 1 diabetes. Broader study findings: TCRB CDR3 length was moderately but significantly reduced in all four CD4+ subsets of Type 1 diabetes patients.

There are 13 residues in the CDR3. Trimming stripped 0 bases from V and 3 bases from J, with 6 bases between. Germline V gene sequence: CDR1 SGHDT, CDR2 YYEEEE. By way of CD45RO/CCR7/CD25/CD127/CD95/CD27, the CD4+ regulatory, stem cell-like memory, central memory and naive cells were sorted. The whole isolated RNA underwent reverse transcription, so sequencing captured expressed TCRB transcripts. Sequenced by immunoSEQ multiplex PCR; TCRdb stores in-frame clones only, minus some. The sample records 640,000 or so clones, 11% to 15% being singletons. Note on this clone: Its target is not known.

J is TRBJ1-2 and V is TRBV5-6, with no clear D. The clonotype originates from a man younger than 30 with type 1 diabetes. Sequencing was carried out using naive CD4+ T cells from blood. Written as DNA, the CDR3 is TGTGCCAGCAGCTTGGGTGGGGACTATGGCTACACCTTC. It yields the protein CASSLGGDYGYTF.